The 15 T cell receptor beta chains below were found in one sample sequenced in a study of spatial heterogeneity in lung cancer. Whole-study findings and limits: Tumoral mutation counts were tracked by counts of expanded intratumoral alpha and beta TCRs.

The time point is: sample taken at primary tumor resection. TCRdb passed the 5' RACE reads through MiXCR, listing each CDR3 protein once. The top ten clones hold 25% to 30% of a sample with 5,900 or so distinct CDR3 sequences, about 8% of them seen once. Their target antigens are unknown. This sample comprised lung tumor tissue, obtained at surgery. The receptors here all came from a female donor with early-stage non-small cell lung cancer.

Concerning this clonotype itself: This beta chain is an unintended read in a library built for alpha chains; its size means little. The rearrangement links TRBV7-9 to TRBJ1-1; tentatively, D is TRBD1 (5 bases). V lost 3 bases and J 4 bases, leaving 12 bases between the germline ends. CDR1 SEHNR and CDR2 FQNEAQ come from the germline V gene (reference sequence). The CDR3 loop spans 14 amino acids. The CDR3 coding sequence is TGTGCCAGCAGCTTTGTGGAGGGACTCACTGAAGCTTTCTTT. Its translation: CASSFVEGLTEAFF. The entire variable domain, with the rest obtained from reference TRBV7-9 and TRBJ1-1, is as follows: DTGVSQNPRHKITKRGQNVTFRCDPISEHNRLYWYRQTLGQGPEFLTYFQNEAQLEKSRLLSDRFSAERPKGSFSTLEIQRTEQGDSAMYLCASSFVEGLTEAFFGQGTRLTVV.

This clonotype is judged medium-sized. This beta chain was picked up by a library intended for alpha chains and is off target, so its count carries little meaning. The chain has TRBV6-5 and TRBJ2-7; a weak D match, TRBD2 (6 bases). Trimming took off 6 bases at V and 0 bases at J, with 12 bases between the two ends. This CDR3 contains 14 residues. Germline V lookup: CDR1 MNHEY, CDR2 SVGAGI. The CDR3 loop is CASSSSEGSYEQYF. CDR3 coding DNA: TGTGCCAGCAGCTCCTCGGAGGGCTCCTACGAGCAGTACTTC.

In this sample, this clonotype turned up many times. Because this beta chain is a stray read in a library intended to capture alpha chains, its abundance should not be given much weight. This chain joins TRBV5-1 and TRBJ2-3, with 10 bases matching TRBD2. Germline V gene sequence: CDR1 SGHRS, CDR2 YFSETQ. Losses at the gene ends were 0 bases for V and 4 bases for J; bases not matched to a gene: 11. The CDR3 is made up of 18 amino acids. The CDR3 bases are TGCGCCAGCAGCTTGGTATTAGCGGGGGGTATGCGTGCAGATACGCAGTATTTT. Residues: CASSLVLAGGMRADTQYF.

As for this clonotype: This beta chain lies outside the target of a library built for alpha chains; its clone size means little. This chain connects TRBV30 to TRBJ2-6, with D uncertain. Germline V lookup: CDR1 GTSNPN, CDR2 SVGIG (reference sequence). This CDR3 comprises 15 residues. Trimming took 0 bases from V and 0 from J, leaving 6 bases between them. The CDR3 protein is CAWSVLGSGANVLTF. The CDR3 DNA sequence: TGTGCCTGGAGTGTACTGGGCTCTGGGGCCAACGTCCTGACTTTC.

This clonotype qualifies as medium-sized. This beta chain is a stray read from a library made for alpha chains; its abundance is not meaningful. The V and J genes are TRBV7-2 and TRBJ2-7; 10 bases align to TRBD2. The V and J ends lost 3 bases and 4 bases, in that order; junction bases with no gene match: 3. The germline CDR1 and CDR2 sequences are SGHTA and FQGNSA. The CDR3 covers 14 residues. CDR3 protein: CASSLSGGVYEQYF. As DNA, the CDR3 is TGTGCCAGCAGCTTGAGCGGGGGGGTATACGAGCAGTACTTC.

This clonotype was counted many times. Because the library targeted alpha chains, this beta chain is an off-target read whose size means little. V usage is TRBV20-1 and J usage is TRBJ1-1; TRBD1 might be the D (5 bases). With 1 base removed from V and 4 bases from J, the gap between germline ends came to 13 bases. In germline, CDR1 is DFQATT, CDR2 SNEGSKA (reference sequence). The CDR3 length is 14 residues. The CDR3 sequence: CSARAAGFSTEAFF. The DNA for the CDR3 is TGCAGTGCTAGAGCGGCAGGGTTTTCCACTGAAGCTTTCTTT.

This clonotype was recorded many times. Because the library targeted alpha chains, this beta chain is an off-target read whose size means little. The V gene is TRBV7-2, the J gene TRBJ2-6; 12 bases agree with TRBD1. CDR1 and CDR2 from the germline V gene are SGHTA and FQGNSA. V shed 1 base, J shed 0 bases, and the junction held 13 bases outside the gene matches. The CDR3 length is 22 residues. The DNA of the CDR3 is TGTGCCAGCAGCTTAGTTGGGACAGGGGGCACGCAACTGATCTCTGGGGCCAACGTCCTGACTTTC. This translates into CASSLVGTGGTQLISGANVLTF.

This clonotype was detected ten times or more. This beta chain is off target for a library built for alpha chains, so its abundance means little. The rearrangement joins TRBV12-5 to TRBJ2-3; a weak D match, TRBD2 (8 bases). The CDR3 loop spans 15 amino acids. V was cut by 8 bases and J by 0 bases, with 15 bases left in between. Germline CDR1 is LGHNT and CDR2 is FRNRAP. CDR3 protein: CASSREGASTDTQYF. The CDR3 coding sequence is TGTGCTAGTTCCCGGGAGGGGGCTAGCACAGATACGCAGTATTTT.

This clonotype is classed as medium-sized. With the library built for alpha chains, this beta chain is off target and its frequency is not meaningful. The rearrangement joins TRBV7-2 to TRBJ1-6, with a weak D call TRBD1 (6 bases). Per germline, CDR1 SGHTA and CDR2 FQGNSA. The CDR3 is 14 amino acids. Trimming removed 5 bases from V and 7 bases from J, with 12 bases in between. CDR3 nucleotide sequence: TGTGCCAGCAGCCAAGACAGGAAGAATTCACCCCTCCACTTT. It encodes CASSQDRKNSPLHF.

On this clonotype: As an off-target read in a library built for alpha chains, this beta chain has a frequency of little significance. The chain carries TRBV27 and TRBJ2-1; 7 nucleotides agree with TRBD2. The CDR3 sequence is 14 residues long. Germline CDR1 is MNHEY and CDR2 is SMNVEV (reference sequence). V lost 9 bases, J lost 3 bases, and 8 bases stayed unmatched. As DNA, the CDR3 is TGTGCCAGATGGGCGGGACTACGCTACAATGAGCAGTTCTTC. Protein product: CARWAGLRYNEQFF.

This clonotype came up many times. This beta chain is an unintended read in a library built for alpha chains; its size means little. The CDR3 loop is CSALAGGNTGELFF. CDR3 nucleotide sequence: TGCAGTGCTTTAGCGGGAGGGAACACCGGGGAGCTGTTTTTT. J is TRBJ2-2 and V is TRBV20-1; 10 positions agree with TRBD2. CDR1 is DFQATT, CDR2 SNEGSKA, per germline (reference sequence). Unmatched junction bases numbered 1, after V lost 5 bases and J lost 1 base. The CDR3 totals 14 residues.

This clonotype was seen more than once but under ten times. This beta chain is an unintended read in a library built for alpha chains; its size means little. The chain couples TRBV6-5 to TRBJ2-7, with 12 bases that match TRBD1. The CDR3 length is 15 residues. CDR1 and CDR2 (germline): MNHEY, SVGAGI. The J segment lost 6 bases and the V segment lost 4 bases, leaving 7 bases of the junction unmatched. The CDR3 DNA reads TGTGCCAGCAGTTCCCCGGGACAGGGGGCCCTCGAGCAGTACTTC. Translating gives CASSSPGQGALEQYF.

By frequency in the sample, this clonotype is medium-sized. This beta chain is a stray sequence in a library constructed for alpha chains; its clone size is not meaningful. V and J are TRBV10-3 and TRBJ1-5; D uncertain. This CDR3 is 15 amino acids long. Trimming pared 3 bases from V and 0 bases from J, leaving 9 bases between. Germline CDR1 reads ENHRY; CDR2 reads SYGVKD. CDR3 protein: CAISDGRNSNQPQHF. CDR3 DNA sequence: TGTGCCATCAGTGATGGGCGGAATAGCAATCAGCCCCAGCATTTT.

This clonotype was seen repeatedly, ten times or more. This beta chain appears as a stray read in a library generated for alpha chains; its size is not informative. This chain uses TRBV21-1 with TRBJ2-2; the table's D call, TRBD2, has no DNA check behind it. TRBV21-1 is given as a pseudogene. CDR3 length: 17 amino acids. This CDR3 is CASSKALGAGDTGELFF. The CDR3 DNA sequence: TGTGCCAGCAGCAAAGCGCTGGGAGCGGGAGACACCGGGGAGCTGTTTTTT.

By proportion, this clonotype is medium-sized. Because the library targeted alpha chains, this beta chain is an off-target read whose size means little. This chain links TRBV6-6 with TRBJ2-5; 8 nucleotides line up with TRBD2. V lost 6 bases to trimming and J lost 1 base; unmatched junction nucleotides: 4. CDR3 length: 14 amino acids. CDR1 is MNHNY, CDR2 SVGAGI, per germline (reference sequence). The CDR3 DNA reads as TGTGCCAGCAGCTTAGCGGGGAGCCAAGAGACCCAGTACTTC. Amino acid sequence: CASSLAGSQETQYF.